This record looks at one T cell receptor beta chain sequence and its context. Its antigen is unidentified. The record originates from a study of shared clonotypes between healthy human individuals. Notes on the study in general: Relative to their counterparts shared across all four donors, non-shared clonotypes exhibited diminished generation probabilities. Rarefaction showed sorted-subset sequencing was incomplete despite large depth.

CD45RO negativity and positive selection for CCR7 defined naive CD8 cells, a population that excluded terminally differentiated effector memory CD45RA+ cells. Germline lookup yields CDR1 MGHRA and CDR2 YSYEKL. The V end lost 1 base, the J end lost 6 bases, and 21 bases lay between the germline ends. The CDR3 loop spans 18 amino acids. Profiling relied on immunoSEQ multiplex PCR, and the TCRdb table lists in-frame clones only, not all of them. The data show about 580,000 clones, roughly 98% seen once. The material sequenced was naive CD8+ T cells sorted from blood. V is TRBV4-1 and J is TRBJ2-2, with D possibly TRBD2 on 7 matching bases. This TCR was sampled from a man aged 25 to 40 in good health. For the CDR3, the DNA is TGCGCCAGCAGCCAAGGCCCCGGGGGGCCTAATGGGGCCGGGGAGCTGTTTTTT. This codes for CASSQGPGGPNGAGELFF.